This T cell receptor beta chain was identified during a study of cytomegalovirus exposure and HLA in healthy donors. Researchers ran the PCR with 60 Vbeta and 13 Jbeta primers. Profiled with immunoSEQ multiplex PCR; TCRdb holds only in-frame clones, not every one. The data contain about 92,000 clones, around four fifths of them singletons. The CDR3 loop spans 16 amino acids. Germline V gives CDR1 MNHEY, CDR2 SMNVEV (reference sequence). V lost 5 bases to trimming and J lost 4 bases; unmatched junction nucleotides: 10. This clonotype was obtained from a middle-aged man in good health and CMV-seropositive. The sample was PBMCs. The V call is TRBV27, the J call TRBJ1-2; 10 bases align to TRBD1. The CDR3 protein is CASSTRTGGSGYGYTF. CDR3 DNA: TGTGCCAGCAGTACCAGGACAGGGGGGTCGGGCTATGGCTACACCTTC.